Below, 13 T cell receptor beta chains from the same sample are listed, as sequenced in a study of blood T cell repertoires in COVID-19. Assay used: immunoSEQ multiplex PCR; TCRdb lists only in-frame clones, some missing. The table has nearly 45,000 clones, 75% to 90% seen once. Material for sequencing was peripheral blood. The receptors stem from a woman older than 75 in a cohort sampled during active or convalescent COVID-19.

V gene TRBV11-2 combines with J gene TRBJ1-1; TRBD1 might be the D (6 bases). The CDR3 sequence is 14 residues long. Germline assignment: CDR1 SGHAT and CDR2 FQNNGV. V lost 1 base and J 5 bases, leaving 11 bases between the germline ends. In DNA, the CDR3 is TGTGCCAGCAGCTTAGCTTGGGGGCAGACTGAAGCTTTCTTT. Residues: CASSLAWGQTEAFF.

This sequence joins TRBV10-3 and TRBJ1-2; 8 nucleotides line up with TRBD1. This CDR3 region has 11 residues. Germline lookup yields CDR1 ENHRY and CDR2 SYGVKD. V lost 6 bases and J lost 8; bases outside the gene matches: 2. The CDR3 DNA reads TGTGCCATCAGGACAGGGGAAGGCTACACCTTC. It specifies CAIRTGEGYTF.

The chain carries TRBV9 and TRBJ2-5; TRBD2 matches 8 bases. This CDR3 comprises 16 residues. Germline values: CDR1 SGDLS, CDR2 YYNGEE. J gave up 5 bases and V 3 bases, and 12 bases lay outside the gene matches. For the CDR3, the DNA is TGTGCCAGCAGCGCCAGCGGGGGACCAACGGGGGAGACCCAGTACTTC. Translation gives CASSASGGPTGETQYF.

V usage is TRBV7-9 and J usage is TRBJ2-4, with D perhaps TRBD1 (7 bases). V lost 7 bases and J lost 5, with 18 bases in between. Germline V gene data show CDR1 as SEHNR and CDR2 as FQNEAQ (reference sequence). The CDR3 has 15 amino acids. Here the CDR3 reads CASTQGGIGENIQYF. Written as DNA, the CDR3 is TGTGCCAGCACCCAGGGGGGTATCGGGGAAAACATTCAGTACTTC. The entire variable domain, with the rest obtained from reference TRBV7-9 and TRBJ2-4, is as follows: DTGVSQNPRHKITKRGQNVTFRCDPISEHNRLYWYRQTLGQGPEFLTYFQNEAQLEKSRLLSDRFSAERPKGSFSTLEIQRTEQGDSAMYLCASTQGGIGENIQYFGAGTRLSVL.

The chain links TRBV7-2 to TRBJ2-5; D is possibly TRBD2 (6 bases). Germline-derived CDR1 and CDR2 are SGHTA and FQGNSA. This CDR3 is built from 16 residues. V shed 4 bases and J shed 5 bases, with 20 bases lying between them. The CDR3 region has the DNA TGTGCCAGCAGCTCAAGGAGAATGGGGGGTGGCGAGACCCAGTACTTC. Encoded protein: CASSSRRMGGGETQYF.

This chain connects TRBV7-8 to TRBJ1-3, with TRBD1 matching 7 bases. Looked up from germline, CDR1 is SGHVS and CDR2 is FQNEAQ. This CDR3 contains 14 residues. J lost 0 bases, V lost 6 bases, and 2 bases had no gene match. CDR3 protein: CASSHRGSGNTIYF. CDR3 coding DNA: TGTGCCAGCAGTCACAGGGGCTCTGGAAACACCATATATTTT.

This clone was counted between two and nine times. The chain is built from TRBV2 and TRBJ1-1, with D unresolved. The germline gives CDR1 SNHLY, CDR2 FYNNEI. Trimming shortened V by 4 bases and J by 1 base, and 13 bases separated the two germline ends. CDR3 size: 15 residues. CDR3 protein: CASSVERLTNTEAFF. CDR3 in DNA: TGTGCCAGCAGTGTCGAGCGGCTGACGAACACTGAAGCTTTCTTT.

Only one count was recorded for this clone. Here the CDR3 DNA reads TGTGCCAGCAGCTTATTAGACTCCGGCTCTGGAAACACCATATATTTT. The encoded protein is CASSLLDSGSGNTIYF. This chain uses TRBV11-2 with TRBJ1-3; D uncertain. V lost 2 bases to trimming and J lost 0 bases, with 11 bases between them. CDR1 and CDR2 (germline): SGHAT, FQNNGV. The CDR3 is 16 amino acids.

On this clone: One junction end does not reproduce the germline sequence, and a read error may be involved. This chain joins TRBV29-1 and TRBJ1-1; D possibly corresponds to TRBD1 (6 bases). CDR3 size: 17 residues. Looked up from germline, CDR1 is SQVTM and CDR2 is ANQGSEA. CDR3 DNA: TGCAGCGTGGAAGAGTCATTGGACAGCTACACCGGCACTGAAGCTTTCTTT. This codes for CSVEESLDSYTGTEAFF.

V usage is TRBV20-1 and J usage is TRBJ1-2; 12 bases fit TRBD1. V shed 3 bases and J 9 bases; nucleotides not matched to a gene: 8. This CDR3 contains 14 residues. Germline V gene lookup returns CDR1 DFQATT and CDR2 SNEGSKA (reference sequence). The CDR3 sequence is CSASPGTGGRSYTF. The DNA of the CDR3 is TGCAGTGCTAGTCCCGGGACAGGGGGCAGGAGCTACACCTTC.

The chain has TRBV19 and TRBJ2-6, with D possibly matching TRBD1 (5 bases). Germline V CDR1 and CDR2: LNHDA, SQIVND (reference sequence). The CDR3 sequence is 15 residues long. V dropped 6 bases and J dropped 2 bases, with 11 bases sitting between them. The CDR3 region has the DNA TGTGCCAGTAGGCGCCAGGGCGCTGGGGCCAACGTCCTGACTTTC. Protein product: CASRRQGAGANVLTF.

The chain carries TRBV11-3 and TRBJ1-1; 10 bases match TRBD1. J gave up 2 bases and V 6 bases, and 3 bases lay outside the gene matches. Per the germline V gene, CDR1 is SGHNT and CDR2 is YENEEA. This CDR3 region has 14 residues. The CDR3 region has the DNA TGTGCCAGCAGGGGGACAGGGGTCAACACTGAAGCTTTCTTT. It encodes CASRGTGVNTEAFF. The full variable domain, with the rest looked up from reference TRBV11-3 and TRBJ1-1, is EAGVVQSPRYKIIEKKQPVAFWCNPISGHNTLYWYLQNLGQGPELLIRYENEEAVDDSQLPKDRFSAERLKGVDSTLKIQPAELGDSAVYLCASRGTGVNTEAFFGQGTRLTVV.

The chain uses TRBV24-1 and TRBJ1-2; D is possibly TRBD1 (6 bases). Trimming removed 2 bases from V and 6 bases from J, with 15 bases in between. The CDR3 has 15 residues. In germline, CDR1 is KGHDR, CDR2 SFDVKD. The DNA for the CDR3 is TGTGCCACCAGTGATTCTGGGGCAGGGGTGAATGGCTACACCTTC. Translation: CATSDSGAGVNGYTF.